The rows below give T cell receptor beta chains drawn from one sample of a study of shared clonotypes between healthy human individuals. The method was immunoSEQ multiplex PCR; TCRdb's version includes in-frame clones alone and lacks a portion of them. The data hold about 2 million clones, with over 85% observed a single time. The sample taken for sequencing was naive CD8+ T cells sorted from blood. The receptors were gathered from a young man in good health. CDR3s leave out the opening cysteine and the closing phenylalanine or tryptophan. A D gene is named only where the DNA matches it firmly.

D gene	J gene	V gene	CDR3 protein
TRBD1	TRBJ2-7	TRBV7-9	ASSQDRGRYYEQY
TRBD2	TRBJ2-5	TRBV27	ASSPLAGNQETQY
-	TRBJ1-1	TRBV4-1	ASSQAGRAF
TRBD2	TRBJ2-7	TRBV6-5	ASGPGGLLLYEQY
TRBD1	TRBJ1-4	TRBV28	ASSSDREETNEKLF
-	TRBJ1-4	TRBV29-1	SVLLGQINEKLF
-	TRBJ2-2	TRBV27	ASSFHGRAAGELF
TRBD2	TRBJ2-2	TRBV4-3	ASSQELAGDVNTGELF
TRBD1	TRBJ2-7	TRBV4-1	ASSQVGGQGTHEQY
-	TRBJ2-7	TRBV9	ASSLSSRTGMSNEQY
-	TRBJ2-1	TRBV9	ASSVDQGGDYNEQF
TRBD1	TRBJ2-1	TRBV4-1	ASSQATGLSYNEQF
TRBD1	TRBJ2-6	TRBV7-9	ASSLGTGGYGANVLT
-	TRBJ2-7	TRBV27	ASSLGGSSYEQY
-	TRBJ2-7	TRBV27	ASKPLGGYEQY
-	TRBJ1-1	TRBV13	ASSLYRGTEAF
-	TRBJ2-7	TRBV27	ASSLLGQSYEQY